Presented here are 6 T cell receptor beta chains from one specimen sequenced in a study of cytomegalovirus exposure and HLA in healthy donors. 13 Jbeta primers and 60 Vbeta primers were used for the PCR. Using immunoSEQ multiplex PCR, the repertoire was profiled, and TCRdb retains in-frame clones only, with some absent. The sample includes more than 100,000 clones, approximately 15% of them seen just once. The specimen was PBMCs. The source is a woman aged 18-30 years in good health and CMV-seronegative.

The chain carries TRBV30 and TRBJ1-5; 7 nucleotides line up with TRBD1. J was trimmed by 3 bases and V by 3 bases; bases with no gene match: 5. The CDR3 loop spans 14 amino acids. Germline CDR1 and CDR2: GTSNPN and SVGIG (reference sequence). The CDR3 DNA is TGTGCCTGGAGCACGACAGGGATCAATCAGCCCCAGCATTTT. Translation: CAWSTTGINQPQHF.

This clone was counted only a few times. CDR3 protein: CASSRQGPDEKLFF. For the CDR3, the DNA is TGTGCCAGCAGTCGACAGGGTCCAGATGAAAAACTGTTTTTT. The V gene is TRBV5-4, the J gene TRBJ1-4, with 7 nucleotides matching TRBD1. The V and J ends lost 5 bases and 6 bases, in that order; junction bases with no gene match: 7. Germline values: CDR1 SGHNT, CDR2 YYREEE (reference sequence). CDR3 size: 14 residues.

There are a few counts of this clone. The gene calls are TRBV5-6 and TRBJ1-3; no firm D call. From germline, CDR1 is SGHDT and CDR2 YYEEEE. This CDR3 has 13 residues. V lost 2 bases to trimming and J lost 0 bases, with 3 bases between them. The CDR3 DNA is TGTGCCAGCAGCTTCGGCTCTGGAAACACCATATATTTT. The encoded protein is CASSFGSGNTIYF.

This clone occurred a few times. The chain combines TRBV2 with TRBJ2-3; TRBD1 matches at 8 bases. Germline values: CDR1 SNHLY, CDR2 FYNNEI. V dropped 7 bases and J dropped 0; count of bases not matched to a gene: 6. CDR3 size: 15 residues. Written as DNA, the CDR3 is TGTGCCAGCACCTCCGGACAGGGCAGCACAGATACGCAGTATTTT. Translating it yields CASTSGQGSTDTQYF. Full variable domain (rest looked up from reference TRBV2 and TRBJ2-3): EPEVTQTPSHQVTQMGQEVILRCVPISNHLYFYWYRQILGQKVEFLVSFYNNEISEKSEIFDDQFSVERPDGSNFTLKIRSTKLEDSAMYFCASTSGQGSTDTQYFGPGTRLTVL.

V usage is TRBV2 and J usage is TRBJ1-1; TRBD1 aligns across 7 bases. V lost 7 bases to trimming and J lost 0 bases; unmatched junction nucleotides: 11. The CDR3 covers 16 residues. The germline gives CDR1 SNHLY, CDR2 FYNNEI. CDR3 in DNA: TGTGCCAGCATGGCAACCGGGACAGCCTTGAACACTGAAGCTTTCTTT. Amino acid sequence: CASMATGTALNTEAFF.

This clone appeared a few times. The chain has TRBV7-8 and TRBJ1-1; no clear D. This CDR3 has 14 residues. Trimming took 3 bases from V and 3 from J, leaving 11 bases between them. Germline CDR1 and CDR2: SGHVS and FQNEAQ. The CDR3 nucleotides read TGTGCCAGCAGCTTTGGCGGGGTCGACACTGAAGCTTTCTTT. It is translated as CASSFGGVDTEAFF.